A selection of T cell receptor beta chains follows, all from one sample in a study of T-cell reconstitution after alpha-beta-depleted transplantation in children. Each CDR3 protein gets one entry after TCRdb re-called the PCR reads with MiXCR. The repertoire holds 490,000 or so distinct CDR3 sequences, with 10% as singletons. Sequences were derived from PBMCs, sampled before TCRalphabeta/CD19-depleted stem cell transplant. Receptors originate from a child aged 2-9 years with inherited bone marrow failure, due to receive a stem cell transplant. Both conserved end residues are part of each CDR3. D genes are given only for firm matches. Only some rows state a clone size, as once, few, many or a class for expanded clones.

clone size: many; V gene: TRBV12-3/TRBV12-4; J gene: TRBJ2-2; D gene: TRBD1; CDR3 DNA: TGTGCCAGCACCCCGGGACAGGGGACCACCGGGGAGCTGTTTTTT; CDR3 protein: CASTPGQGTTGELFF
clone size: many; V gene: TRBV29-1; J gene: TRBJ2-1; D gene: TRBD2; CDR3 DNA: TGCAGCGTTGCCGGACTAGCGGGAGGGCCCACCTACAATGAGCAGTTCTTC; CDR3 protein: CSVAGLAGGPTYNEQFF
clone size: NA; V gene: TRBV11-2; J gene: TRBJ1-1; D gene: NA; CDR3 DNA: TGTGCCAGCAGCTTATCCGGCAGCGGGCCTGAAGCTTTCTTT; CDR3 protein: CASSLSGSGPEAFF
clone size: few; V gene: TRBV18; J gene: TRBJ1-1; D gene: NA; CDR3 DNA: TGTGCCAGCTCACCAAGGAATGGGGACACTGAAGCTTTCTTT; CDR3 protein: CASSPRNGDTEAFF
clone size: many; V gene: TRBV9; J gene: TRBJ2-7; D gene: TRBD2; CDR3 DNA: TGTGCCAGCACCCCGGGAGGGCACTCCTACGAGCAGTACTTC; CDR3 protein: CASTPGGHSYEQYF
clone size: NA; V gene: TRBV7-6; J gene: TRBJ1-4; D gene: TRBD1; CDR3 DNA: TGTGCCAGCAGCGGCTGGTCCGGGACAGCTAATGAAAAACTGTTTTTT; CDR3 protein: CASSGWSGTANEKLFF
clone size: many; V gene: TRBV11-2; J gene: TRBJ2-3; D gene: NA; CDR3 DNA: TGTGCCAGCAGCTTCCCCCGGGACTTCCGAGATACGCAGTATTTT; CDR3 protein: CASSFPRDFRDTQYF
clone size: many; V gene: TRBV27; J gene: TRBJ2-7; D gene: TRBD1; CDR3 DNA: TGTGCCAGCGGGCCCGACAGGGGGCTTGAGCAGTACTTC; CDR3 protein: CASGPDRGLEQYF
clone size: NA; V gene: TRBV5-8; J gene: TRBJ2-2; D gene: TRBD1; CDR3 DNA: TGTGCCAGCAGACTACTAACCGGGACAGGAGCGACCGGGGAGCTGTTTTTT; CDR3 protein: CASRLLTGTGATGELFF
clone size: many; V gene: TRBV5-1; J gene: TRBJ2-3; D gene: TRBD1; CDR3 DNA: TGCGCCAGCAGCTTGTCGTCAGGGGGATTCCCGCAGTATTTT; CDR3 protein: CASSLSSGGFPQYF
clone size: many; V gene: TRBV9; J gene: TRBJ2-1; D gene: NA; CDR3 DNA: TGTGCCAGCAGCGTAGGGGGGGTCCCCGGCTACAATGAGCAGTTCTTC; CDR3 protein: CASSVGGVPGYNEQFF
clone size: many; V gene: TRBV7-9; J gene: TRBJ1-1; D gene: NA; CDR3 DNA: TGTGCCAGCAGCTTAGGATGGGGATCGGACACTGAAGCTTTCTTT; CDR3 protein: CASSLGWGSDTEAFF
clone size: once; V gene: TRBV5-4; J gene: TRBJ2-5; D gene: TRBD2; CDR3 DNA: TGTGCCAGCAGCGGCGGACTAGCGGGAGTGGTTGAGACCCAGTACTTC; CDR3 protein: CASSGGLAGVVETQYF
clone size: many; V gene: TRBV20-1; J gene: TRBJ2-7; D gene: NA; CDR3 DNA: TGCAGTGCTAGAAGTCGGAGCGAGGAGCAGTACTTC; CDR3 protein: CSARSRSEEQYF
clone size: many; V gene: TRBV7-8; J gene: TRBJ2-7; D gene: NA; CDR3 DNA: TGTGCCAGCAGCACCACAATGGACTACGAGCAGTACTTC; CDR3 protein: CASSTTMDYEQYF
clone size: many; V gene: TRBV4-3; J gene: TRBJ2-1; D gene: NA; CDR3 DNA: TGCGCCAGCAGCCAAGATTTGGGCAGTCCTGAGCAGTTCTTC; CDR3 protein: CASSQDLGSPEQFF
clone size: NA; V gene: TRBV7-2; J gene: TRBJ1-1; D gene: NA; CDR3 DNA: TGTGCCAGCAGCTTAGTCATACGTGAAGCTTTCTTT; CDR3 protein: CASSLVIREAFF
clone size: many; V gene: TRBV4-3; J gene: TRBJ2-3; D gene: TRBD2; CDR3 DNA: TGCGCCAGCAGCCAAGCCCGGACTAGCGGGAGGACAGATACGCAGTATTTT; CDR3 protein: CASSQARTSGRTDTQYF
clone size: NA; V gene: TRBV7-2; J gene: TRBJ1-2; D gene: NA; CDR3 DNA: TGTGCCAGCAGCTTAGTGGCAATAGGCCATGGCTACACCTTC; CDR3 protein: CASSLVAIGHGYTF
clone size: many; V gene: TRBV7-9; J gene: TRBJ2-3; D gene: TRBD2; CDR3 DNA: TGTGCCAGCAGCTCCCAGCGGGAGGGTGGCGCAGATACGCAGTATTTT; CDR3 protein: CASSSQREGGADTQYF
clone size: many; V gene: TRBV3-1; J gene: TRBJ2-5; D gene: NA; CDR3 DNA: TGTGCCAGCAGCCAAGGTAGCGGACAAGAGACCCAGTACTTC; CDR3 protein: CASSQGSGQETQYF
clone size: NA; V gene: TRBV18; J gene: TRBJ2-1; D gene: NA; CDR3 DNA: TGTGCCAGCTCACCAATCAGCGGGTTATGGTACAATGAGCAGTTCTTC; CDR3 protein: CASSPISGLWYNEQFF
clone size: many; V gene: TRBV5-1; J gene: TRBJ2-2; D gene: TRBD2; CDR3 DNA: TGCGCCAGCAGCTTGGAAACGGGAGGGGACACCGGGGAGCTGTTTTTT; CDR3 protein: CASSLETGGDTGELFF
clone size: NA; V gene: TRBV18; J gene: TRBJ2-1; D gene: TRBD2; CDR3 DNA: TGTGCCAGCTCCACAGCGGGAGAGCCCTACAATGAGCAGTTCTTC; CDR3 protein: CASSTAGEPYNEQFF
clone size: NA; V gene: TRBV24-1; J gene: TRBJ2-3; D gene: NA; CDR3 DNA: TGTGCCACCAGTGATTTGCAAGAGGGGCTTACAGATACGCAGTATTTT; CDR3 protein: CATSDLQEGLTDTQYF
clone size: few; V gene: TRBV19; J gene: TRBJ2-7; D gene: NA; CDR3 DNA: TGTGCCAGTAGGGCCGAGACTTTTTCCTACGAGCAGTACTTC; CDR3 protein: CASRAETFSYEQYF
clone size: NA; V gene: TRBV7-8; J gene: TRBJ1-2; D gene: NA; CDR3 DNA: TGTGCCAGCAGCTTAGTCGGTACAGGCTATGGCTACACCTTC; CDR3 protein: CASSLVGTGYGYTF
clone size: many; V gene: TRBV7-2; J gene: TRBJ2-7; D gene: NA; CDR3 DNA: TGTGCCAGCAGCTTAGCGCCGAGGACACTCTATGACTTC; CDR3 protein: CASSLAPRTLYDF